This T cell receptor (beta chain) was recorded in a study of CD8 T cells in ankylosing spondylitis. Study-wide findings and caveats: Researchers reportedly found disease-linked clones significantly enriched in matched ankylosing spondylitis synovial fluid. Disease-linked clones proved CD8+ and comparatively uncommon in peripheral blood. The study identified a TCR beta motif of roughly eight highly homologous variants that appeared characteristic of ankylosing spondylitis blood.

Trimming stripped 3 bases from V and 1 base from J, with 20 bases between. There are 18 residues in the CDR3. Germline values: CDR1 SGDLS, CDR2 YYNGEE. Each TCR beta library was made by quantitative 5'-RACE that incorporated molecular barcodes. TCRdb passed the 5' RACE reads through MiXCR, listing each CDR3 protein once. The sample lists around 40,000 distinct CDR3 sequences, 2.5% to 3.5% occurring once. This clonotype was seen ten or more times. What it recognizes is unknown. Sequencing used blood, either unsorted or a sorted T cell fraction (not recorded which). The chain carries TRBV9 and TRBJ2-1; D is possibly TRBD2 (6 bases). The receptor was derived from a male donor with ankylosing spondylitis or in good health (not recorded which). CDR3 region: CASSEGLFTGVSYNEQFF. CDR3 nucleotides: TGTGCCAGCAGCGAGGGACTCTTTACGGGGGTTTCCTACAATGAGCAGTTCTTC.